This T cell receptor beta chain was identified in a study of blood T cell repertoires in COVID-19. In the study overall: Samples taken during acute and convalescent COVID-19 were collected in the United States, Italy and Spain. PBMCs, B-cell-depleted T cells, or T cells were the source of the cDNA or gDNA that made up the material.

Methods used by the authors: Amplifying reference gene primers gave estimates of nucleated cell counts. Sequencing was performed with immunoSEQ multiplex PCR; in TCRdb, only in-frame clones are kept and a portion is missing. The V and J calls and clone size were taken over from that table, and D and trimming were inferred from the DNA. The repertoire includes around 260,000 clones, 75% to 90% of them detected once, and 0.7% to 0.9% sits in the top ten. From germline, CDR1 is MNHNY and CDR2 SVGAGI (reference sequence). Trimming at V came to 5 bases and at J to 6 bases, leaving 9 bases not matched to a gene. There are 16 residues in the CDR3.

The V and J genes are TRBV6-6 and TRBJ2-1; 11 bases agree with TRBD2. The sequenced sample consisted of peripheral blood. The sequence was obtained from a man aged 30 to 39 with acute or convalescent COVID-19. The CDR3 region is CASSPGTSGRINEQFF. CDR3 DNA: TGTGCCAGCAGTCCCGGGACTAGCGGACGTATCAATGAGCAGTTCTTC.